Below, 21 T cell receptor beta chains from the same sample are listed, as sequenced in a study of a mutant IDH1 vaccine in newly diagnosed glioma. Using immunoSEQ multiplex PCR, the repertoire was profiled, and TCRdb retains in-frame clones only, with some absent. Here the sample spans about 41,000 clones, under 80% being singletons. Their target antigens are unknown. The sample's time point: week 23, last vaccination. Each dose delivered 300 ug of mutant IDH1 20-mer peptide subcutaneously with imiquimod. Sample: PBMCs, taken from a glioma patient whose treatment included an IDH1 peptide vaccine. The receptors stem from a woman aged 35 to 49 with glioma. Some clones in this sample may be carry-over from other donors' samples.

This rearrangement joins TRBV6-5 to TRBJ1-4; D is perhaps TRBD1 (5 bases). Germline V lookup: CDR1 MNHEY, CDR2 SVGAGI. The CDR3 is 16 residues long. With 1 base removed from V and 3 bases from J, the gap between germline ends came to 12 bases. The CDR3, as DNA: TGTGCCAGCAGTTACTGGGTAGGGACTTCTAATGAAAAACTGTTTTTT. This gives the protein CASSYWVGTSNEKLFF.

CDR3 amino acids: CASSLNRGGTEAFF. The CDR3, as DNA: TGCGCCAGCAGCTTAAACAGGGGAGGCACTGAAGCTTTCTTT. The chain is built from TRBV5-1 and TRBJ1-1; TRBD1 aligns across 7 bases. V lost 2 bases and J lost 4; bases outside the gene matches: 5. CDR1 SGHRS and CDR2 YFSETQ come from the germline V gene. The CDR3 is 14 residues long.

The chain joins TRBV5-1 to TRBJ2-7; 8 bases map to TRBD2. Looked up from germline, CDR1 is SGHRS and CDR2 is YFSETQ. This CDR3 region has 15 residues. Trimming took 4 bases from V and 0 from J; bases not matched to a gene: 6. The CDR3 loop reads CASSPTSGPSYEQYF. In DNA form, the CDR3 reads TGCGCCAGCAGCCCAACTAGCGGACCCTCCTACGAGCAGTACTTC.

This clone was picked up one time. This rearrangement joins TRBV7-9 to TRBJ2-1, with 9 bases aligning to TRBD2. Germline V gene sequence: CDR1 SEHNR, CDR2 FQNEAQ (reference sequence). The J segment lost 3 bases and the V segment lost 1 base, leaving 13 bases of the junction unmatched. The CDR3 covers 19 residues. DNA of the CDR3: TGTGCCAGCAGCTTAGGGGGGTTAAGGAGCGGGAGGAGCTACAATGAGCAGTTCTTC. This sequence encodes CASSLGGLRSGRSYNEQFF.

The chain uses TRBV5-1 and TRBJ2-3; 10 bases match TRBD2. Per germline, CDR1 SGHRS and CDR2 YFSETQ. Trimming cost V 8 bases and J 1 base; bases outside gene matches: 4. This CDR3 contains 14 residues. CDR3 in amino acids: CASIAGGGTDTQYF. The CDR3 coding sequence is TGCGCCAGTATAGCGGGGGGAGGCACAGATACGCAGTATTTT.

This chain connects TRBV6-5 to TRBJ2-7; D is perhaps TRBD1 (6 bases). CDR3 length equals 14 residues. Germline assignment: CDR1 MNHEY and CDR2 SVGAGI. Trimming shortened V by 6 bases and J by 1 base, and 13 bases separated the two germline ends. CDR3 bases: TGTGCCAGCAGGTACAGGGATTTTTCCTACGAGCAGTACTTC. Translated: CASRYRDFSYEQYF.

The chain couples TRBV14 to TRBJ2-1; no clear D gene. This CDR3 is built from 15 residues. Germline V lookup: CDR1 SGHDN, CDR2 FVKESK. V was cut by 0 bases and J by 2 bases, with 8 bases left in between. CDR3 coding DNA: TGTGCCAGCAGCCAAGATCACTCGCCCTACAATGAGCAGTTCTTC. Translation: CASSQDHSPYNEQFF.

The rearrangement joins TRBV21-1 to TRBJ2-7; the D call in the table, TRBD2, was not verified against the DNA. TRBV21-1 is reported as a pseudogene. The CDR3 loop spans 15 amino acids. The CDR3: CASSKEWRETHEQYF. The DNA for the CDR3 is TGTGCCAGCAGCAAAGAGTGGCGGGAGACCCACGAGCAGTACTTC.

The chain joins TRBV5-1 to TRBJ2-2, with 7 positions matching TRBD1. The CDR3 loop spans 15 amino acids. The V segment lost 6 bases and the J segment 0 bases; nucleotides outside the gene matches: 5. Germline V lookup: CDR1 SGHRS, CDR2 YFSETQ. The DNA of the CDR3 is TGCGCCAGCAAAAGGGACAGCGCGAACACCGGGGAGCTGTTTTTT. It is translated as CASKRDSANTGELFF.

The chain combines TRBV13 with TRBJ1-5; possibly TRBD1 for D (5 bases). CDR1 and CDR2 (germline): PRHDT, FYEKMQ (reference sequence). V shed 5 bases and J shed 2 bases, with 22 bases lying between them. The CDR3 is 18 amino acids. CDR3 sequence: CASSREGAGRLGNQPQHF. CDR3 nucleotide sequence: TGTGCCAGCAGCCGCGAAGGGGCAGGGCGGCTCGGCAATCAGCCCCAGCATTTT.

The gene calls are TRBV10-3 and TRBJ2-3; TRBD2 matches 11 bases. Germline trimming cut 6 bases from V and 0 bases from J; bases unmatched to any gene: 2. Per germline, CDR1 ENHRY and CDR2 SYGVKD. The CDR3 covers 15 residues. CDR3 residues: CAIRTSGASTDTQYF. The CDR3 DNA follows: TGTGCCATCAGGACTAGCGGGGCTAGCACAGATACGCAGTATTTT.

This chain uses TRBV28 with TRBJ2-7; 7 bases fit TRBD1. The CDR3 totals 13 residues. The germline CDR1 and CDR2 sequences are MDHEN and SYDVKM. V shed 6 bases, J shed 9 bases, and the junction held 11 bases outside the gene matches. CDR3 sequence: CASRRRQGDVQYF. Written as DNA, the CDR3 is TGTGCCAGCAGGAGACGACAGGGAGATGTGCAGTACTTC.

This sequence joins TRBV7-9 and TRBJ2-7, with 8 bases aligning to TRBD1. The CDR3 consists of 16 residues. V dropped 3 bases and J dropped 0; count of bases not matched to a gene: 7. CDR1 is SEHNR, CDR2 FQNEAQ, per germline (reference sequence). CDR3 sequence (DNA): TGTGCCAGCAGCTTGGTTACAGGGGGGCCCTCCTACGAGCAGTACTTC. This encodes CASSLVTGGPSYEQYF.

This sequence joins TRBV2 and TRBJ1-2, with D perhaps matching TRBD1 (6 bases). V dropped 6 bases and J dropped 9 bases, with 11 bases sitting between them. This CDR3 contains 11 residues. Germline V CDR1 and CDR2: SNHLY, FYNNEI. For the CDR3, the DNA is TGTGCCAGCAGGACCAGGGACAGCTACACCTTC. Its protein product is CASRTRDSYTF.

The V gene is TRBV7-9, the J gene TRBJ1-1, with D maybe TRBD1 (5 bases). Trimming took 5 bases from V and 10 from J, leaving 20 bases between them. Germline V gene lookup returns CDR1 SEHNR and CDR2 FQNEAQ (reference sequence). The CDR3 extends over 14 amino acids. For the CDR3, the DNA is TGTGCCAGCAGCCTCCTCGGGCAGGGCGTTATAGCTTTCTTT. This translates into CASSLLGQGVIAFF.

The V call is TRBV18, the J call TRBJ1-2; D is unclear. Germline V gene data show CDR1 as KGHSH and CDR2 as LQKENI. V gave up 2 bases and J gave up 2 bases, with 9 bases separating them. The CDR3 extends over 14 amino acids. The CDR3 nucleotides are TGTGCCAGCTCACCAAATTTGGGCAACTATGGCTACACCTTC. Encoded protein: CASSPNLGNYGYTF. Based on the CDR3 plus reference TRBV18 and TRBJ1-2, the full variable domain is NAGVMQNPRHLVRRRGQEARLRCSPMKGHSHVYWYRQLPEEGLKFMVYLQKENIIDESGMPKERFSAEFPKEGPSILRIQQVVRGDSAAYFCASSPNLGNYGYTFGSGTRLTVV.

This clone came up a few times. Other DNA sequences within the sample encode an identical CDR3. This chain uses TRBV18 with TRBJ2-7; D is perhaps TRBD1 or TRBD2 (5 bases each). From germline, CDR1 is KGHSH and CDR2 LQKENI. V lost 3 bases and J 7 bases, leaving 16 bases between the germline ends. This CDR3 is built from 14 residues. The CDR3 protein is CASSPVRGGGEQYF. CDR3 nucleotide sequence: TGTGCCAGCTCACCGGTCCGGGGTGGGGGAGAGCAGTACTTC.

This clone was seen only a few times. The chain has TRBV7-3 and TRBJ2-7; 11 bases line up with TRBD1. With 5 bases clipped from V and 0 bases from J, the junction kept 3 bases outside the gene matches. The CDR3 loop spans 15 amino acids. Germline loops: CDR1 SGHTA, CDR2 FQGTGA. In nucleotides, the CDR3 is TGTGCCAGCAGCCTCGGGACAGGGGGCTCCTACGAGCAGTACTTC. Translation: CASSLGTGGSYEQYF.

The J gene is TRBJ2-3, the V gene TRBV14; 10 bases align to TRBD2. CDR1 and CDR2 from the germline V gene are SGHDN and FVKESK. Trimming removed 1 base from V and 1 base from J; junction bases left unmatched: 5. This CDR3 contains 17 residues. CDR3 bases: TGTGCCAGCAGCCAAGTCCCTGGGACTAGCGGCACAGATACGCAGTATTTT. It specifies CASSQVPGTSGTDTQYF.

The chain uses TRBV11-3 and TRBJ2-1, with TRBD1 matching over 10 bases. The V gene end was trimmed by 5 bases and the J gene end by 7 bases; junction bases not matched to a gene: 11. The CDR3 totals 16 residues. Germline CDR1 SGHNT, CDR2 YENEEA. CDR3 DNA sequence: TGTGCCAGCAGCCACCGGACGGACAGGGGGGGGAATGAGCAGTTCTTC. Protein sequence: CASSHRTDRGGNEQFF.

The chain joins TRBV4-3 to TRBJ2-2; TRBD1 is a possible D gene (5 bases). The CDR3 consists of 14 residues. Looked up from germline, CDR1 is LGHNA and CDR2 is YSLEER. Deletions cut 4 bases from V and 3 bases from J, with 9 bases between. CDR3 nucleotides: TGCGCCAGCAGCCGGGGCCCGGACACCGGGGAGCTGTTTTTT. It translates to CASSRGPDTGELFF.